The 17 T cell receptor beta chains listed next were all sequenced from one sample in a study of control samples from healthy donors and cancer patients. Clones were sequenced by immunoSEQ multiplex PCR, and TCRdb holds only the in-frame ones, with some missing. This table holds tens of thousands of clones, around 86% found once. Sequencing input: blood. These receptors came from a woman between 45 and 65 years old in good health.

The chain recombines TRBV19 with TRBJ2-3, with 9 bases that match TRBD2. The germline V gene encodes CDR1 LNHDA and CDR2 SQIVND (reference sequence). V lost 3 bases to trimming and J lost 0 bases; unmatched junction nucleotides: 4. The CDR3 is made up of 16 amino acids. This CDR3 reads CASSIRLAASTDTQYF. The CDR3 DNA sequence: TGTGCCAGTAGTATTCGACTAGCGGCTAGCACAGATACGCAGTATTTT.

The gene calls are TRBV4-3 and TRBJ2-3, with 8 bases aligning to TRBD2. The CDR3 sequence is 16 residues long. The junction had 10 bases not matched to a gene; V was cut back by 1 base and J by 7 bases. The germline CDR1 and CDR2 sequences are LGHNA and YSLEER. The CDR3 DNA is TGCGCCAGCAGCCAAGGGGGCGGGGGGACTTCATATACGCAGTATTTT. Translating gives CASSQGGGGTSYTQYF.

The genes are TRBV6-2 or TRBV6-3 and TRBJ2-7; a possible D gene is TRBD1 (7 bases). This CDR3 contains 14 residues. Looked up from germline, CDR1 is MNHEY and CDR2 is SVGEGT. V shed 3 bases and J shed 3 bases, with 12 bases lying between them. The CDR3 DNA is TGTGCCAGCAGTTATGGGAGGACAGGCTACGAGCAGTACTTC. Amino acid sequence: CASSYGRTGYEQYF.

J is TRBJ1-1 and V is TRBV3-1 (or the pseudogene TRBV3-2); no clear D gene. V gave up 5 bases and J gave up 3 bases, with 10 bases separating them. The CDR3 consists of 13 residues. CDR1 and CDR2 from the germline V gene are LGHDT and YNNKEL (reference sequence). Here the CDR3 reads CASSSRRDTEAFF. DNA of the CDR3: TGTGCCAGCAGCTCCCGGAGGGACACTGAAGCTTTCTTT.

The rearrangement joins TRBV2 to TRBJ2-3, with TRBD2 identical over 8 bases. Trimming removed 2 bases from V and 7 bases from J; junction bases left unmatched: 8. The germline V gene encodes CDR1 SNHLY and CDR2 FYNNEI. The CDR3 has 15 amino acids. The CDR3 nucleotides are TGTGCCAGCAGTGAATTTGGACTAGCAACGAATACGCAGTATTTT. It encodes CASSEFGLATNTQYF.

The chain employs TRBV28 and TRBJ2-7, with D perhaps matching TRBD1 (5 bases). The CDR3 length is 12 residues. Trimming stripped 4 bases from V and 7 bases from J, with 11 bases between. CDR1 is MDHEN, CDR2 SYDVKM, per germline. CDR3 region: CASSSQGREQYF. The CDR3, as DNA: TGTGCCAGCAGTTCTCAGGGTCGGGAGCAGTACTTC.

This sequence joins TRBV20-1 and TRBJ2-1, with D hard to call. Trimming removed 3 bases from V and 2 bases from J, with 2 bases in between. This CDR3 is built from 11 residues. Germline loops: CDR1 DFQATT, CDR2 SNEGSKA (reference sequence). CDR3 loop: CSARAYNEQFF. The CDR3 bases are TGCAGTGCTAGGGCCTACAATGAGCAGTTCTTC.

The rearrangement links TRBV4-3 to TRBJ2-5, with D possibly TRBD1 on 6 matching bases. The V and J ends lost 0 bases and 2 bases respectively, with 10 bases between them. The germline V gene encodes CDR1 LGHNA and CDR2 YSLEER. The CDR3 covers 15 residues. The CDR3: CASSQDVDSQETQYF. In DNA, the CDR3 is TGCGCCAGCAGCCAAGATGTGGACAGTCAAGAGACCCAGTACTTC.

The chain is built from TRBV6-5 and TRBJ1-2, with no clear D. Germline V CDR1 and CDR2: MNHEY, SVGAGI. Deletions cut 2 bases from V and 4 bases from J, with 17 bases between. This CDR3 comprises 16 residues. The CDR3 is CASSYDPRTGSYGYTF. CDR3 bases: TGTGCCAGCAGTTACGACCCACGGACGGGGAGCTATGGCTACACCTTC.

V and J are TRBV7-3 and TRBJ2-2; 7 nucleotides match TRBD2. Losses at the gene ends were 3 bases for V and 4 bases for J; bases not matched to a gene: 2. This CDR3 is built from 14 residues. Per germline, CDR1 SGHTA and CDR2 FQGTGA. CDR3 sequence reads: CASSLGRGTGELFF. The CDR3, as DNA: TGTGCCAGCAGCTTGGGGAGGGGCACCGGGGAGCTGTTTTTT.

Here the CDR3 DNA reads TGTGCCAGCAGCCATGGCGACAGGGACGGAAACACCATATATTTT. It yields the protein CASSHGDRDGNTIYF. The chain recombines TRBV3-1 (or the pseudogene TRBV3-2) with TRBJ1-3; 7 bases match TRBD1. Trimming took 3 bases from V and 4 from J; bases not matched to a gene: 6. CDR3 size: 15 residues. Germline CDR1 LGHDT, CDR2 YNNKEL (reference sequence).

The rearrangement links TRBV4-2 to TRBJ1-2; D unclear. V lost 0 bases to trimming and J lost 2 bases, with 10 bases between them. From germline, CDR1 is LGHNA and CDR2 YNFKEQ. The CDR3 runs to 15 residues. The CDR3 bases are TGTGCCAGCAGCCAAGAAAACAAGCCCAACTATGGCTACACCTTC. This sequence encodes CASSQENKPNYGYTF.

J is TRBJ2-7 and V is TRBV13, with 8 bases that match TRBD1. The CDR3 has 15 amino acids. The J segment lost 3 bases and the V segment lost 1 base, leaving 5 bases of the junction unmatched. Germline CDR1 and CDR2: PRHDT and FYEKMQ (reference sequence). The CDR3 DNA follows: TGTGCCAGCAGCTTAGAAGGACAGGGTAGCTACGAGCAGTACTTC. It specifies CASSLEGQGSYEQYF.

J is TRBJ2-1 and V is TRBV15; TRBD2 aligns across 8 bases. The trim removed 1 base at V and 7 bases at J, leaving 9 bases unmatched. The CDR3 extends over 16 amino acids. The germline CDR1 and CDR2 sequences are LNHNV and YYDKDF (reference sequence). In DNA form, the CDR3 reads TGTGCCACCAGCAGAGGTCGGGGGGGGCCTCAGAATGAGCAGTTCTTC. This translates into CATSRGRGGPQNEQFF.

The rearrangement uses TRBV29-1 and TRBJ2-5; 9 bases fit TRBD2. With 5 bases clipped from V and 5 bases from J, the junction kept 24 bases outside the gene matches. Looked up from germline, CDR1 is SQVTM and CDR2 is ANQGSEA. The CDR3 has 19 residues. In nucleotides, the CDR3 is TGCAGCGTTTTTGGGGGGGCTGCTAGCGGGACCTACCCCCTGGAGACCCAGTACTTC. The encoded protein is CSVFGGAASGTYPLETQYF.

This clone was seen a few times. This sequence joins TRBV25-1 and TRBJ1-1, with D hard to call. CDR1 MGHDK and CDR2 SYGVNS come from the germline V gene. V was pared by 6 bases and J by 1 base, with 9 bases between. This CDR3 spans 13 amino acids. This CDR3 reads CASRRETNTEAFF. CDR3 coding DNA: TGTGCCAGCAGGCGGGAGACGAACACTGAAGCTTTCTTT.

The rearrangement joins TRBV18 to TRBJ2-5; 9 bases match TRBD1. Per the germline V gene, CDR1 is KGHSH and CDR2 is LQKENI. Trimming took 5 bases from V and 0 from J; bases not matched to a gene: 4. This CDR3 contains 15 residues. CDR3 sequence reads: CASSAGTGYQETQYF. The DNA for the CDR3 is TGTGCCAGCTCAGCCGGGACAGGGTACCAAGAGACCCAGTACTTC.